This T cell receptor beta chain was recovered during a study of siplizumab effects on memory and regulatory T cells. Study conclusions and caveats: In unstimulated cells, naive T cells appeared more diverse than memory T cells and seemed major alloresponse contributors.

Comment on this clone: The antigen is undetermined.

The germline V gene encodes CDR1 MNHEY and CDR2 SMNVEV (reference sequence). The CDR3 runs 18 residues. Losses at the gene ends were 1 base for V and 5 bases for J; bases not matched to a gene: 14. Assays were performed on roughly 90,000 TCR templates per sample. Here immunoSEQ multiplex PCR was the method, and the copy in TCRdb shows in-frame clones only, minus some. Of approximately 75,000 clones listed, roughly 93% are singletons. This rearrangement joins TRBV27 to TRBJ2-1; 7 positions match TRBD1. The clonotype comes from a human donor in good health. Sequenced input: CD8+ T cells sorted from blood. The DNA for the CDR3 is TGTGCCAGCAGTTTATACCCACTAAGGGGGACAGCCAACAATGAGCAGTTCTTC. It yields the protein CASSLYPLRGTANNEQFF.